The source of this T cell receptor beta chain is a study of shared clonotypes between healthy human individuals. Germline V gene lookup returns CDR1 MNHNY and CDR2 SVGAGI (reference sequence). The CDR3 contains 14 residues. V lost 0 bases, J lost 6 bases, and 8 bases lay in between. A split of CD4+ cells into CD45RA+ naive and CD45RA-negative memory subsets was performed. Per the study methods: With immunoSEQ giving junction-only sequences and no quality scores, filtering differed. Sequencing used immunoSEQ multiplex PCR; TCRdb keeps in-frame clones, though not all of them. The V and J calls and the clone size are those of that table, but D and trimming were determined from the DNA. The sample lists approximately 1.1 million clones, 78% occurring once. A remark on this clone: What it binds is not known.

Findings and limits, study-wide: The generation probabilities recorded for non-shared clonotypes fell below those of clonotypes shared by all four donors. Sharing of clonotypes among donors was expected to vary with sequencing depth.

The genes are TRBV6-6 and TRBJ1-4, with D uncertain. What was sequenced was memory CD4+ T cells from PBMCs. The subset denotes: CD45RA-negative fraction. The sequence was collected from a man between 18 and 29 years old in good health. Some clones in this sample may be carry-over from other donors' samples. The CDR3 protein is CASSYSSSYEKLFF. The CDR3 DNA is TGTGCCAGCAGTTACTCGAGTAGCTATGAAAAACTGTTTTTT.